This T cell receptor (beta chain) was captured by sequencing in a study of blood T cell repertoires in COVID-19. The CDR3 extends over 15 amino acids. The trim removed 8 bases at V and 2 bases at J, leaving 9 bases unmatched. Germline CDR1 MGHRA, CDR2 YSYEKL. In the study's own analysis: Amplification of reference gene primers was used by the study to estimate nucleated cell counts. The data were produced by immunoSEQ multiplex PCR, yet TCRdb's version contains in-frame clones alone and is incomplete. V and J calls and clone size are as listed in that table; D and trimming were resolved from the DNA. The table lists roughly 100,000 clones, 79% of them singletons.

The sequence derives from a woman aged 80 or over with active or convalescent COVID-19. The material sequenced was peripheral blood. The chain employs TRBV4-1 and TRBJ2-1, with 7 bases fitting TRBD2. The chain's CDR3 is CASRSRELTYNEQFF. In DNA form, the CDR3 reads TGCGCCAGCCGTTCGCGGGAGTTGACCTACAATGAGCAGTTCTTC.